These 31 T cell receptor beta chains share one sample of origin, sequenced in a study of cytomegalovirus exposure and HLA in healthy donors. With 60 Vbeta and 13 Jbeta primers, the PCR was carried out. Produced via immunoSEQ multiplex PCR; TCRdb's table is partial and in-frame only. Here the sample spans tens of thousands of clones, less than 80% being singletons. Sequenced input: PBMCs. The receptor source for this set is a woman in her forties or fifties in good health and CMV-seropositive.

The chain is built from TRBV30 and TRBJ2-1; TRBD2 might be the D (7 bases). V lost 2 bases and J lost 3, with 14 bases in between. The germline V gene has CDR1 GTSNPN and CDR2 SVGIG (reference sequence). The CDR3 covers 15 residues. CDR3 loop: CAWSRGGLDYNEQFF. CDR3 sequence (DNA): TGTGCCTGGAGTAGGGGGGGGTTGGACTACAATGAGCAGTTCTTC.

The chain has TRBV5-4 and TRBJ1-2; D gene uncertain. The V gene's germline CDR1 is SGHNT and CDR2 YYREEE (reference sequence). Trimming removed 0 bases at V and 7 bases at J, with 13 bases between. This CDR3 contains 14 residues. Here the CDR3 reads CASSLGIVFGGYTF. The CDR3 DNA sequence: TGTGCCAGCAGCTTGGGAATAGTTTTTGGTGGCTACACCTTC.

The chain employs TRBV9 and TRBJ1-2; 10 positions match TRBD1. Germline V gives CDR1 SGDLS, CDR2 YYNGEE. The CDR3 loop spans 14 amino acids. Trimming cost V 1 base and J 4 bases; bases outside gene matches: 1. For the CDR3, the DNA is TGTGCCAGCAGCGTACGGACAGGGGGCTATGGCTACACCTTC. This gives the protein CASSVRTGGYGYTF.

V is TRBV7-2 and J is TRBJ1-2; D uncertain. The V and J ends lost 2 bases and 4 bases respectively, with 8 bases between them. This CDR3 is 13 amino acids long. Germline V CDR1 and CDR2: SGHTA, FQGNSA. CDR3 coding DNA: TGTGCCAGCAGCTTAAACGGTCTCTATGGCTACACCTTC. The encoded protein is CASSLNGLYGYTF.

This chain connects TRBV10-3 to TRBJ2-7, with 8 positions matching TRBD1. V lost 5 bases to trimming and J lost 3 bases; unmatched junction nucleotides: 12. CDR3 length equals 16 residues. Germline CDR1 and CDR2: ENHRY and SYGVKD. CDR3 amino acids: CAISSEDRVSFYEQYF. The DNA of the CDR3 is TGTGCCATCAGTTCTGAGGACAGGGTATCCTTCTACGAGCAGTACTTC.

This chain uses TRBV6-6 with TRBJ2-3, with 8 bases that match TRBD2. This CDR3 region has 15 residues. CDR1 is MNHNY and CDR2 is SVGAGI in the germline V gene (reference sequence). V shed 5 bases and J 1 base; nucleotides not matched to a gene: 5. The CDR3 nucleotides are TGTGCCAGCAGTCGTGTGCGGGGGGGCACAGATACGCAGTATTTT. Amino acid sequence: CASSRVRGGTDTQYF.

The rearrangement joins TRBV7-9 to TRBJ2-3; D is unresolved. CDR1 is SEHNR and CDR2 is FQNEAQ in the germline V gene (reference sequence). The CDR3 runs to 13 residues. V lost 6 bases, J lost 5 bases, and 12 bases lay in between. Written as DNA, the CDR3 is TGTGCCAGCAGTAAAGAGGTGGGAGATACGCAGTATTTT. It yields the protein CASSKEVGDTQYF. Using reference TRBV7-9 and TRBJ2-3 for the parts outside the CDR3, the full variable domain is DTGVSQNPRHKITKRGQNVTFRCDPISEHNRLYWYRQTLGQGPEFLTYFQNEAQLEKSRLLSDRFSAERPKGSFSTLEIQRTEQGDSAMYLCASSKEVGDTQYFGPGTRLTVL.

This clone has more than one count but fewer than ten. The rearrangement joins TRBV30 to TRBJ1-4; 7 bases line up with TRBD1. CDR1 is GTSNPN and CDR2 is SVGIG in the germline V gene (reference sequence). This CDR3 has 13 amino acids. The junction had 3 bases not matched to a gene; V was cut back by 0 bases and J by 8 bases. CDR3 protein: CAWSVYRGEKLFF. DNA of the CDR3: TGTGCCTGGAGTGTATACAGGGGCGAAAAACTGTTTTTT.

The gene calls are TRBV29-1 and TRBJ2-5; D ambiguous. Trimming removed 4 bases from V and 2 bases from J, with 14 bases in between. CDR1 and CDR2 (germline): SQVTM, ANQGSEA. This CDR3 has 14 amino acids. The CDR3 DNA reads TGCAGCGTTGTTACCTTTGAGGTACAAGAGACCCAGTACTTC. This encodes CSVVTFEVQETQYF. Using reference TRBV29-1 and TRBJ2-5 for the parts outside the CDR3, the full variable domain is SAVISQKPSRDICQRGTSLTIQCQVDSQVTMMFWYRQQPGQSLTLIATANQGSEATYESGFVIDKFPISRPNLTFSTLTVSNMSPEDSSIYLCSVVTFEVQETQYFGPGTRLLVL.

The chain employs TRBV6-5 and TRBJ1-3; no clear D gene. CDR3 length equals 16 residues. The germline gives CDR1 MNHEY, CDR2 SVGAGI. Trimming pared 4 bases from V and 0 bases from J, leaving 13 bases between. CDR3 protein: CASSLTMNRSGNTIYF. The DNA for the CDR3 is TGTGCCAGCAGTTTGACAATGAATCGCTCTGGAAACACCATATATTTT.

V is TRBV2 and J is TRBJ1-1, with TRBD1 matching 8 bases. V shed 11 bases, J shed 4 bases, and the junction held 6 bases outside the gene matches. Looked up from germline, CDR1 is SNHLY and CDR2 is FYNNEI. This CDR3 comprises 12 residues. The CDR3 region has the DNA TGTGCCGCAACAGGGGGGGCCACTGAAGCTTTCTTT. It is translated as CAATGGATEAFF.

This rearrangement joins TRBV30 to TRBJ1-1; D possibly corresponds to TRBD1 (6 bases). V lost 5 bases to trimming and J lost 4 bases, with 14 bases between them. CDR1 and CDR2 (germline): GTSNPN, SVGIG (reference sequence). This CDR3 region has 13 residues. The CDR3 reads CAWSDPGATEAFF. The CDR3 DNA reads TGTGCCTGGTCAGACCCAGGGGCCACTGAAGCTTTCTTT. Filled out from reference TRBV30 and TRBJ1-1, the complete variable domain reads SQTIHQWPATLVQPVGSPLSLECTVEGTSNPNLYWYRQAAGRGLQLLFYSVGIGQISSEVPQNLSASRPQDRQFILSSKKLLLSDSGFYLCAWSDPGATEAFFGQGTRLTVV.

This clone was seen more than once but under ten times. J is TRBJ1-2 and V is TRBV7-9; the D gene is possibly TRBD1 (6 bases). The CDR3 totals 15 residues. Germline V gene data show CDR1 as SEHNR and CDR2 as FQNEAQ (reference sequence). Deletions cut 5 bases from V and 4 bases from J, with 17 bases between. The CDR3 coding sequence is TGTGCCAGCAGCACGACCAGGGGAATAAGCTATGGCTACACCTTC. Translating it yields CASSTTRGISYGYTF.

Remarks on this clone: The junction departs from the called germline gene at one end, perhaps through a read error. J is TRBJ1-1 and V is TRBV7-9; D not resolved. CDR3 size: 14 residues. The germline CDR1 and CDR2 sequences are SEHNR and FQNEAQ (reference sequence). CDR3 DNA: TGTTCCAGCAGCCGTGTGGGCATGAACACTGAAGCTTTCTTT. Its translation is CSSSRVGMNTEAFF.

This chain uses TRBV5-1 with TRBJ1-1, with D possibly TRBD1 on 5 matching bases. There are 14 residues in the CDR3. The V gene lost 4 bases and the J gene lost 1 base, with 11 bases spanning the gap. Germline lookup yields CDR1 SGHRS and CDR2 YFSETQ. The CDR3 DNA reads as TGCGCCAGCAGCGTAGGAACAGGGAACACTGAAGCTTTCTTT. Translating it yields CASSVGTGNTEAFF.

V and J are TRBV19 and TRBJ2-7; TRBD2 matches 9 bases. The germline CDR1 and CDR2 sequences are LNHDA and SQIVND (reference sequence). The CDR3 contains 15 residues. With V trimmed by 5 bases and J by 2 bases, 7 bases remained unmatched. CDR3 nucleotides: TGTGCCAGTAGTCGTAAGCGGGGGGAAACCTACGAGCAGTACTTC. It encodes CASSRKRGETYEQYF.

This clone was detected only a few times. The chain links TRBV6-1 to TRBJ1-2; D is undetermined. Trimming stripped 9 bases from V and 5 bases from J, with 13 bases between. Germline assignment: CDR1 MNHNS and CDR2 SASEGT. The CDR3 length is 12 residues. For the CDR3, the DNA is TGTGCCAGTACCATAGCATCTTATGGCTACACCTTC. This encodes CASTIASYGYTF.

This clone showed up just once. CDR3 region: CASTTVSGGGRETQYF. The CDR3 DNA reads as TGCGCCAGCACCACAGTCAGCGGGGGTGGGCGGGAGACCCAGTACTTC. This chain connects TRBV4-1 to TRBJ2-5; 8 positions match TRBD2. This CDR3 region has 16 residues. In germline, CDR1 is MGHRA, CDR2 YSYEKL. With V trimmed by 7 bases and J by 5 bases, 15 bases remained unmatched.

This clone was seen only a few times. The CDR3 region has the DNA TGTGCCAGCAGTTCACAGGGGTTGGAGGAAAAACTGTTTTTT. Amino acid sequence: CASSSQGLEEKLFF. The rearrangement links TRBV9 to TRBJ1-4; 7 bases match TRBD1. The germline CDR1 and CDR2 sequences are SGDLS and YYNGEE. The CDR3 loop spans 14 amino acids. V trimming: 5 bases; J trimming: 8 bases; junction bases outside the gene matches: 9.

The genes are TRBV9 and TRBJ1-5; possible D gene TRBD1, 5 bases. Per germline, CDR1 SGDLS and CDR2 YYNGEE. The ends were cut back, 0 bases at V and 7 bases at J, with 11 bases in the middle. The CDR3 extends over 14 amino acids. The CDR3 here is CASSVGQGLQPQHF. The CDR3 nucleotides are TGTGCCAGCAGCGTAGGCCAGGGCTTGCAGCCCCAGCATTTT. Using reference TRBV9 and TRBJ1-5 for the parts outside the CDR3, the full variable domain is DSGVTQTPKHLITATGQRVTLRCSPRSGDLSVYWYQQSLDQGLQFLIQYYNGEERAKGNILERFSAQQFPDLHSELNLSSLELGDSALYFCASSVGQGLQPQHFGDGTRLSIL.

The chain has TRBV2 and TRBJ1-2; D remains ambiguous. This CDR3 is 15 amino acids long. V was trimmed by 8 bases and J by 0 bases, leaving 16 bases between them. Germline values: CDR1 SNHLY, CDR2 FYNNEI. The CDR3 region has the DNA TGTGCCAGCCGGGGATGGGCGAATTCTAACTATGGCTACACCTTC. This sequence encodes CASRGWANSNYGYTF.

The rearrangement links TRBV19 to TRBJ2-7, with D possibly TRBD1 on 6 matching bases. Germline V gene sequence: CDR1 LNHDA, CDR2 SQIVND (reference sequence). Trimming stripped 6 bases from V and 5 bases from J, with 17 bases between. The CDR3 has 14 residues. CDR3 residues: CASSSLQGSDEQYF. CDR3 coding DNA: TGTGCCAGTAGCTCGTTACAGGGATCCGACGAGCAGTACTTC. The full variable domain, with the rest looked up from reference TRBV19 and TRBJ2-7, is DGGITQSPKYLFRKEGQNVTLSCEQNLNHDAMYWYRQDPGQGLRLIYYSQIVNDFQKGDIAEGYSVSREKKESFPLTVTSAQKNPTAFYLCASSSLQGSDEQYFGPGTRLTVT.

The chain links TRBV11-2 to TRBJ1-2; D is uncertain. Per the germline V gene, CDR1 is SGHAT and CDR2 is FQNNGV. The CDR3 length is 18 residues. The V and J ends lost 1 base and 0 bases respectively, with 18 bases between them. Written as DNA, the CDR3 is TGTGCCAGCAGCTTAGCCTTTCAAGGCACCGGGGCTAACTATGGCTACACCTTC. Translated: CASSLAFQGTGANYGYTF. Full variable domain (rest looked up from reference TRBV11-2 and TRBJ1-2): EAGVAQSPRYKIIEKRQSVAFWCNPISGHATLYWYQQILGQGPKLLIQFQNNGVVDDSQLPKDRFSAERLKGVDSTLKIQPAKLEDSAVYLCASSLAFQGTGANYGYTFGSGTRLTVV.

The rearrangement links TRBV27 to TRBJ2-4; a weak D match, TRBD2 (5 bases). Germline CDR1 is MNHEY and CDR2 is SMNVEV (reference sequence). The CDR3 is made up of 13 amino acids. The V gene lost 2 bases and the J gene lost 8 bases, with 10 bases spanning the gap. The CDR3 protein is CASSLGRMDIQYF. The CDR3 DNA reads TGTGCCAGCAGTTTAGGGAGAATGGACATTCAGTACTTC.

This clone was counted between two and nine times. CDR3 sequence (DNA): TGTGCCAGCAGCTTTAATTCGGGGAGCACAGATACGCAGTATTTT. Translation: CASSFNSGSTDTQYF. The chain links TRBV11-2 to TRBJ2-3, with D perhaps matching TRBD2 (5 bases). The CDR3 spans 15 residues. Germline CDR1 and CDR2: SGHAT and FQNNGV. V lost 3 bases and J lost 0, with 10 bases in between.

V gene TRBV19 combines with J gene TRBJ1-1; maybe TRBD1 (6 bases). V was cut by 10 bases and J by 1 base, with 19 bases left in between. CDR3 length: 15 residues. The germline CDR1 and CDR2 sequences are LNHDA and SQIVND (reference sequence). The CDR3 is CATSNPRGQNTEAFF. CDR3 nucleotides: TGTGCCACCTCAAATCCCCGGGGACAGAACACTGAAGCTTTCTTT. The complete variable domain, with remaining parts taken from reference TRBV19 and TRBJ1-1, reads DGGITQSPKYLFRKEGQNVTLSCEQNLNHDAMYWYRQDPGQGLRLIYYSQIVNDFQKGDIAEGYSVSREKKESFPLTVTSAQKNPTAFYLCATSNPRGQNTEAFFGQGTRLTVV.

In its sample, this clone was seen once. The chain combines TRBV27 with TRBJ2-1; 11 nucleotides line up with TRBD2. Germline V CDR1 and CDR2: MNHEY, SMNVEV (reference sequence). The CDR3 totals 18 residues. V was pared by 5 bases and J by 3 bases, with 12 bases of the junction left unmatched. The CDR3 spells CASSPTGRLAGGYNEQFF. CDR3 nucleotides: TGTGCCAGCAGTCCCACTGGCCGCCTAGCGGGGGGCTACAATGAGCAGTTCTTC.

This clone has more than one count but fewer than ten. The V and J genes are TRBV9 and TRBJ1-4, with D possibly TRBD1 on 5 matching bases. Germline V gene lookup returns CDR1 SGDLS and CDR2 YYNGEE. CDR3 length equals 15 residues. V was cut by 6 bases and J by 5 bases, with 17 bases left in between. The CDR3 loop reads CASTPGGSVNEKLFF. CDR3 DNA sequence: TGTGCCAGCACCCCGGGGGGATCGGTAAATGAAAAACTGTTTTTT.

V and J are TRBV19 and TRBJ2-5; 7 bases map to TRBD1. CDR3 length: 16 residues. V gave up 1 base and J gave up 6 bases; unmatched junction bases: 11. Per the germline V gene, CDR1 is LNHDA and CDR2 is SQIVND (reference sequence). CDR3 DNA sequence: TGTGCCAGTAGTATAGGGCCCGGGACAGATAGAAAGACCCAGTACTTC. It codes for CASSIGPGTDRKTQYF.

This clone was counted only a few times. The chain is built from TRBV4-1 and TRBJ1-4; D uncertain. The CDR3 length is 15 residues. The V end was cut by 3 bases, the J end by 0 bases, with 8 bases between. The germline gives CDR1 MGHRA, CDR2 YSYEKL. The CDR3: CASSQEVATNEKLFF. The CDR3 DNA sequence: TGCGCCAGCAGCCAGGAGGTTGCAACTAATGAAAAACTGTTTTTT.

This chain links TRBV10-3 with TRBJ1-5; D is uncertain. V gave up 4 bases and J gave up 2 bases, with 9 bases separating them. This CDR3 spans 14 amino acids. CDR1 is ENHRY, CDR2 SYGVKD, per germline. This CDR3 is CAISAGTGNQPQHF. The CDR3 nucleotides read TGTGCCATCAGTGCTGGTACAGGCAATCAGCCCCAGCATTTT.